This record covers a single T cell receptor (beta chain). The antigen is undetermined. The junction departs from the called germline gene at one end, perhaps through a read error. Treatment indicated: skin biopsy from PPD injection site in Mantoux-positive individual. The library had UMIs added by 3' ligation of an oligonucleotide to TCR cDNA. Input was about 1 to 1000 ng of DNase-treated total RNA without cell sorting. These data belong to a study of naive and memory T cell subsets. Four PCR rounds used nested alpha and beta constant region primers plus the SP2 primer. Blood and skin TCR RNA was reverse transcribed with alpha and beta constant primers. TCRdb ran MiXCR on the UMI-ligation and nested PCR reads and lists one entry per CDR3 protein. The sample has about 37,000 distinct CDR3 sequences; 8% to 13% are singletons. Study-wide results and limits: Far more TCRs reportedly came from tuberculin skin test site biopsies. This RNA-based method may be sensitive to activation-related transcript changes.

The CDR3 runs 14 residues. The V call is TRBV12-3 or TRBV12-4, the J call TRBJ1-1, with 8 bases that match TRBD1. Sequenced material: skin, taken from a tuberculin skin test site. This TCR came from an adult in good health. CDR3 DNA sequence: TGTGCCTGCAGTCCACAGGGGGTCCGGACTGAAGCTTTCTTT. Protein sequence: CACSPQGVRTEAFF.